This T cell receptor beta chain was sequenced in a study of T cell responses to AZD1222 COVID-19 vaccine. Study in general: Researchers grouped second doses given at about 4 or about 12 weeks into one pool. Overall study findings and caveats: Among vaccine-associated CD4 TCRs, coverage spanned spike, with dominance at 160-218 and 743-854. Donors were mostly white British, more females; clonal diversity possibly underestimated.

Measured with immunoSEQ multiplex PCR; TCRdb has only the in-frame clones, and not every one. The repertoire holds roughly 120,000 clones, with roughly 84% as singletons. Trimming left V 3 bases short and J 9 bases short, with 19 bases between. The CDR3 runs 15 residues. Germline V CDR1 and CDR2: SGDLS, YYNGEE. To note about this clone: Its antigen is still unknown.

The specimen was peripheral blood, collected on day 0 of AZD1222 vaccination. J is TRBJ2-1 and V is TRBV9, with D possibly TRBD1 on 6 matching bases. The TCR was taken from an adult in good health. The CDR3 region has the DNA TGTGCCAGCAGCGAAGACCCACGAGGGGGTAGTGAGCAGTTCTTC. This sequence encodes CASSEDPRGGSEQFF.